Each of the 7 T cell receptor beta chains below was sequenced from the same sample in a study of T-cell reconstitution after alpha-beta-depleted transplantation in children. Unique molecular identifiers were incorporated into the prepared TCRbeta library. TCRdb reprocessed the PCR reads with MiXCR, giving one entry per CDR3 protein. Of 90,000 to 95,000 distinct CDR3 sequences listed, more than 10% are singletons. The starting material was PBMCs from the stem cell graft donor, obtained from the stem cell graft. These receptors were collected from a human donor who donated a stem cell graft to a child with inherited bone marrow failure.

This chain uses TRBV7-2 with TRBJ1-1; D unresolved. The CDR3 spans 15 residues. V gave up 5 bases and J gave up 4 bases, with 17 bases separating them. CDR1 SGHTA and CDR2 FQGNSA come from the germline V gene. CDR3 nucleotides: TGTGCCAGCAGCCTAGAATCGTCAGTCAGCACTGAAGCTTTCTTT. Its protein product is CASSLESSVSTEAFF.

In its sample, this clonotype was seen many times. V is TRBV2 and J is TRBJ2-1; 8 positions agree with TRBD2. V dropped 4 bases and J dropped 3; count of bases not matched to a gene: 11. Per germline, CDR1 SNHLY and CDR2 FYNNEI. This CDR3 comprises 17 residues. CDR3 DNA sequence: TGTGCCAGCAGTGGGGGTGGGCTAGCGGGTCACTACAATGAGCAGTTCTTC. It codes for CASSGGGLAGHYNEQFF. Based on the CDR3 plus reference TRBV2 and TRBJ2-1, the full variable domain is EPEVTQTPSHQVTQMGQEVILRCVPISNHLYFYWYRQILGQKVEFLVSFYNNEISEKSEIFDDQFSVERPDGSNFTLKIRSTKLEDSAMYFCASSGGGLAGHYNEQFFGPGTRLTVL.

This clonotype was found many times. This CDR3 is CSASLEGEYTGELFF. Here the CDR3 DNA reads TGCAGTGCTAGTCTGGAGGGTGAATACACCGGGGAGCTGTTTTTT. This chain joins TRBV20-1 and TRBJ2-2; possible D gene TRBD2, 6 bases. The CDR3 totals 15 residues. Trimming removed 3 bases from V and 3 bases from J, with 14 bases in between. CDR1 is DFQATT and CDR2 is SNEGSKA in the germline V gene (reference sequence).

This clonotype was detected ten times or more. The chain combines TRBV5-1 with TRBJ2-3, with D perhaps TRBD2 (5 bases). The germline gives CDR1 SGHRS, CDR2 YFSETQ. The V and J ends lost 2 bases and 4 bases respectively, with 8 bases between them. This CDR3 has 13 residues. In DNA, the CDR3 is TGCGCCAGCAGCTTCCGCGGGCCAGATACGCAGTATTTT. Amino acid sequence: CASSFRGPDTQYF.

This clonotype was found many times. The CDR3 is CASSLGPPGYSSYEQYF. As DNA, the CDR3 is TGTGCCAGCAGCTTAGGTCCGCCGGGGTACAGCTCCTACGAGCAGTACTTC. The rearrangement links TRBV7-9 to TRBJ2-7, with D perhaps matching TRBD2 (5 bases). Germline V gene lookup returns CDR1 SEHNR and CDR2 FQNEAQ (reference sequence). Trimming removed 1 base from V and 0 bases from J, with 16 bases in between. CDR3 size: 17 residues.

There are many counts of this clonotype. This sequence joins TRBV20-1 and TRBJ1-1; 9 bases agree with TRBD1. Germline CDR1 is DFQATT and CDR2 is SNEGSKA (reference sequence). The length of the CDR3 is 13 residues. V was pared by 5 bases and J by 5 bases, with 6 bases of the junction left unmatched. In DNA form, the CDR3 reads TGCAGTGCTCGAACAGGGGGCCGGACTGAAGCTTTCTTT. It specifies CSARTGGRTEAFF.

This clonotype was observed a few times. The V and J genes are TRBV7-2 and TRBJ2-2; TRBD2 matches 11 bases. V lost 2 bases, J lost 6 bases, and 11 bases stayed unmatched. Germline V gene data show CDR1 as SGHTA and CDR2 as FQGNSA. The CDR3 runs to 18 residues. The CDR3 DNA sequence: TGTGCCAGCAGCTTACGCCTAACTAGCGGGAGAGGGTCCGGGGAGCTGTTTTTT. Encoded protein: CASSLRLTSGRGSGELFF.